A selection of T cell receptor beta chains follows, all from one sample in a study of Ad26.COV2.S vaccination and SARS-CoV-2 variants. Some clones are missing from TCRdb's copy, which holds only in-frame ones; the method was immunoSEQ multiplex PCR. The sample consists of 300,000 to 400,000 clones, around 81% of them appearing once. This material consisted of peripheral blood, taken in a trial of Ad26.COV2.S vaccine versus placebo. These TCRs come from a person between 18 and 60 years old who received the Ad26.COV2.S COVID-19 vaccine or a placebo. Both conserved end residues are trimmed from each CDR3.

j_call v_call cdr3_aa
TRBJ1-1 TRBV5-1 ASSSREGMNTEAF
TRBJ2-3 TRBV6-1 ASSETGTGPDTQY
TRBJ2-2 TRBV5-5 ASSFGDRLAGRDTGELF
TRBJ1-5 TRBV10-3 AISRTGSNQPQH
TRBJ1-6 TRBV5-4 ASSDWTGGDSPLH
TRBJ1-3 TRBV7-2 ASSLVPSHSGNTIY
TRBJ2-1 TRBV11-3 ASSRDRGRENEQF
TRBJ2-7 TRBV29-1 SVREYSYEQY
TRBJ2-7 TRBV27 ASRTRDKSYEQY
TRBJ2-2 TRBV28 ASKRQGYAGELF
TRBJ2-6 TRBV2 ASSDDFSGANVLT
TRBJ1-5 TRBV7-8 ASSLVSSGQGWDNQPQH
TRBJ1-6 TRBV27 ASSPTYSRNSPLH
TRBJ2-2 TRBV5-1 ASSYDGPGELF
TRBJ2-7 TRBV11-2 ASSLFSGRSSYEQY
TRBJ2-3 TRBV2 ASTRTSGDTQY
TRBJ2-2 TRBV12-5 ASGSGQGRTGELF
TRBJ1-3 TRBV5-1 ASSDGTASGNTIY
TRBJ2-3 TRBV4-1 ASSQVGGGDTQY
TRBJ1-2 TRBV7-9 ASSLNFGQGARGYT
TRBJ2-6 TRBV5-1 ASSAVHSGANVLT
TRBJ2-5 TRBV2 ASSYQETQY
TRBJ1-3 TRBV3-1/TRBV3-2 ASSQDHKTLGNTIY
TRBJ2-7 TRBV6-5 ASKRTGRYEQY
TRBJ1-2 TRBV7-9 ASSRDRGPGGYT
TRBJ2-7 TRBV11-1 ASSGRSWRGLSEQY
TRBJ1-2 TRBV10-2 ASSAGLTANYGYT
TRBJ1-1 TRBV5-1 ASSLRWDTEAF
TRBJ1-5 TRBV6-4 ASSPGQQGKNQPQH
TRBJ2-5 TRBV13 ASSLGLATETQY
TRBJ2-7 TRBV4-1 ASSQTSSYEQY
TRBJ1-2 TRBV6-5 ASSSRGGGEGYT
TRBJ1-1 TRBV2 ASSGFPGGSAEAF
TRBJ1-1 TRBV19 ASSIASEAF
TRBJ2-7 TRBV10-2 ASRRFSPPFEQY
TRBJ1-6 TRBV5-1 ASSLATGDNSPLH
TRBJ1-4 TRBV13 ASSSLGTATNEKLF
TRBJ2-3 TRBV5-5 ASSLVPTPSTDTQY
TRBJ1-6 TRBV7-2 ASSLEGDRVLH
TRBJ1-5 TRBV28 ASSLRGRSNQPQH
TRBJ1-6 TRBV27 ATEEGSNSPLH
TRBJ2-3 TRBV27 ASSSSPGTAQY
TRBJ1-1 TRBV7-9 ASSLQGTMNTEAF
TRBJ2-7 TRBV15 ATSRDMGQGNEQY
TRBJ2-1 TRBV18 ASSETSSGSYYNEQF
TRBJ2-2 TRBV10-1 ASSAGQGIGELF
TRBJ2-1 TRBV30 AWTPPGARGEQF
TRBJ2-3 TRBV11-2 ASIRPQRGDTDTQY
TRBJ2-7 TRBV15 ATSRTQFWTGGAPYEQY
TRBJ2-7 TRBV7-2 ASSLGRQSKQY
TRBJ1-5 TRBV20-1 SASMGGNQPQH
TRBJ2-1 TRBV7-2 ASSSRQGMANEQF
TRBJ1-2 TRBV5-1 ASSLVETGFGYT
TRBJ2-1 TRBV18 ASSPGTSGGRNEQF